The source of this TCR beta chain is a study of T cell changes during pregnancy in multiple sclerosis. V shed 4 bases, J shed 3 bases, and the junction held 7 bases outside the gene matches. CDR3 length: 15 residues. CDR1 is KGHSH and CDR2 is LQKENI in the germline V gene. Method: immunoSEQ multiplex PCR; TCRdb's copy keeps in-frame clones and lacks some. The sample lists around 63,000 clones; around nine tenths were seen once. The source was peripheral blood, collected in the third trimester of pregnancy. This clonotype was sampled from a female donor in good health, enrolled as a control in a pregnancy study. The chain has TRBV18 and TRBJ2-7; 9 bases are shared with TRBD1. CDR3 sequence reads: CASSRLGTGNYEQYF. In nucleotides, the CDR3 is TGTGCCAGCTCACGACTCGGGACAGGGAACTACGAGCAGTACTTC. The entire variable domain, with the rest obtained from reference TRBV18 and TRBJ2-7, is as follows: NAGVMQNPRHLVRRRGQEARLRCSPMKGHSHVYWYRQLPEEGLKFMVYLQKENIIDESGMPKERFSAEFPKEGPSILRIQQVVRGDSAAYFCASSRLGTGNYEQYFGPGTRLTVT.